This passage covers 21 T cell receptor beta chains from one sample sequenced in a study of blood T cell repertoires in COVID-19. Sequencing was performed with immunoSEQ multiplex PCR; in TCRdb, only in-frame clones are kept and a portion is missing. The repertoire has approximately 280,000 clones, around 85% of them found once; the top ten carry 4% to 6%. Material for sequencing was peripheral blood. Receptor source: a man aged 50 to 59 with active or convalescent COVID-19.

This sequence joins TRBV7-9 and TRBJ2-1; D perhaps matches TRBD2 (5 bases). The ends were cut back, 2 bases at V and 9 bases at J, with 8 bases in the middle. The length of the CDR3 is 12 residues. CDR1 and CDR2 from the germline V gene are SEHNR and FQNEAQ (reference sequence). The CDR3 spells CASSLLGGEQFF. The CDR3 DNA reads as TGTGCCAGCAGCTTACTAGGAGGTGAGCAGTTCTTC.

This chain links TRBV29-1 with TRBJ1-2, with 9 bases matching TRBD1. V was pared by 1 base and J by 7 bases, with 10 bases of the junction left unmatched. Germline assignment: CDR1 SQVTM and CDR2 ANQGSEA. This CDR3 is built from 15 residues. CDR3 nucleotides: TGCAGCGTTGAAGGCAATACAGGGGGCGCAGGTGGCTACACCTTC. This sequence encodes CSVEGNTGGAGGYTF.

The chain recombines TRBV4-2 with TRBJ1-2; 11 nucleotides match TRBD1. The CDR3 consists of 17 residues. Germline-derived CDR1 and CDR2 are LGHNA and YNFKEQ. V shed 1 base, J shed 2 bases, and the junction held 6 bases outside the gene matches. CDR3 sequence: CASSQVGQGATNYGYTF. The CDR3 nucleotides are TGTGCCAGCAGCCAAGTCGGACAGGGGGCCACAAACTATGGCTACACCTTC.

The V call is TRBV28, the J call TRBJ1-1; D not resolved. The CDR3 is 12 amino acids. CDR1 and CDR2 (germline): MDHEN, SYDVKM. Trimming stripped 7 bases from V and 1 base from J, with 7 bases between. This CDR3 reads CASNSRNTEAFF. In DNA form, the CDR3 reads TGTGCCAGCAATTCCCGGAACACTGAAGCTTTCTTT.

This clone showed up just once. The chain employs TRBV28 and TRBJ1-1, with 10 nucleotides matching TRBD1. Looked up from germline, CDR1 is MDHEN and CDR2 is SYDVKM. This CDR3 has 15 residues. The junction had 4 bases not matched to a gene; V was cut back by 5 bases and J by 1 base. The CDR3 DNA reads TGTGCCAGCAGTAGAGGGGACAGGGGGAACACTGAAGCTTTCTTT. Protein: CASSRGDRGNTEAFF.

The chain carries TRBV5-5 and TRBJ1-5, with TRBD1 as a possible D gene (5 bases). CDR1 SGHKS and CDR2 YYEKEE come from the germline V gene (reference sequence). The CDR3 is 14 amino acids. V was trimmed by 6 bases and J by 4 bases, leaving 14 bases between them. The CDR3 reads CASKSGLGNQPQHF. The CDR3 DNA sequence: TGTGCCAGCAAATCAGGGTTGGGTAATCAGCCCCAGCATTTT.

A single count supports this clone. DNA for the CDR3: TGTGCCAGCAGTCCCCAATCCTACGAGCAGTACTTC. This sequence encodes CASSPQSYEQYF. The rearrangement uses TRBV12-3 or TRBV12-4 and TRBJ2-7; D gene ambiguous. The CDR3 consists of 12 residues. V gave up 5 bases and J gave up 1 base, with 6 bases separating them.

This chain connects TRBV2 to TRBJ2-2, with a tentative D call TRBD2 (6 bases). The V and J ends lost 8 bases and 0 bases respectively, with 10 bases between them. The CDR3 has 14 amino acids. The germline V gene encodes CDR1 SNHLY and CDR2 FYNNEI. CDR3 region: CASRRDSNTGELFF. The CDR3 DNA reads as TGTGCCAGCCGGCGGGACTCGAACACCGGGGAGCTGTTTTTT. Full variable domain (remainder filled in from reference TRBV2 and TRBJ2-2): EPEVTQTPSHQVTQMGQEVILRCVPISNHLYFYWYRQILGQKVEFLVSFYNNEISEKSEIFDDQFSVERPDGSNFTLKIRSTKLEDSAMYFCASRRDSNTGELFFGEGSRLTVL.

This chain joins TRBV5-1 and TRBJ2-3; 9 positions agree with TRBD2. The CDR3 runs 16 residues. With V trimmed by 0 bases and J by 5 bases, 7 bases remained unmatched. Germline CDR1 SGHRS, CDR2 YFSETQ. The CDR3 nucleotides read TGCGCCAGCAGCTTGGGGGTAGCGGGAGAAGGAGATACGCAGTATTTT. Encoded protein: CASSLGVAGEGDTQYF. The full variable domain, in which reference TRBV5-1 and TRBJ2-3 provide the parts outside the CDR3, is KAGVTQTPRYLIKTRGQQVTLSCSPISGHRSVSWYQQTPGQGLQFLFEYFSETQRNKGNFPGRFSGRQFSNSRSEMNVSTLELGDSALYLCASSLGVAGEGDTQYFGPGTRLTVL.

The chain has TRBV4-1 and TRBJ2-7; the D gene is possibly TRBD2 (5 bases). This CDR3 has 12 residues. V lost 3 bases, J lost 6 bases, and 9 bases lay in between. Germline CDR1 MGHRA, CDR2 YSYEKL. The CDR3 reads CASSQRAGEQYF. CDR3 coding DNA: TGCGCCAGCAGCCAGAGGGCGGGCGAGCAGTACTTC.

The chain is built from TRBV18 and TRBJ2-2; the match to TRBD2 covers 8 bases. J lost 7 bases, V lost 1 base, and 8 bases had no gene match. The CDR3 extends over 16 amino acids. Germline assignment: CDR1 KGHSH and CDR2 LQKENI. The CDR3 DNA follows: TGTGCCAGCTCACCACTAAGCGGGAGTAGCGGCGGGGAGCTGTTTTTT. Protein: CASSPLSGSSGGELFF.

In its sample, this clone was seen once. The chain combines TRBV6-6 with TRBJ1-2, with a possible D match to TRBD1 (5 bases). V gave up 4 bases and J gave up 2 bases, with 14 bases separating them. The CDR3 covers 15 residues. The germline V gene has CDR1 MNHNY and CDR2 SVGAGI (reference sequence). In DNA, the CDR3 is TGTGCCAGCAGTTTCTCGACAGAGGCCAACTATGGCTACACCTTC. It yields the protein CASSFSTEANYGYTF.

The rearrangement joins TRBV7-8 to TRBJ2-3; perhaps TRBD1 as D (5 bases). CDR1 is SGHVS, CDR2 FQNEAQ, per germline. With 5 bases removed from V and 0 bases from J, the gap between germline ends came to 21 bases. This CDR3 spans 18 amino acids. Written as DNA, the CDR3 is TGTGCCAGCAGCCCCGACAGACTCAGGGTTGAAAGCACAGATACGCAGTATTTT. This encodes CASSPDRLRVESTDTQYF. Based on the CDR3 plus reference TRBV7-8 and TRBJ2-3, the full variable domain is GAGVSQSPRYKVAKRGQDVALRCDPISGHVSLFWYQQALGQGPEFLTYFQNEAQLDKSGLPSDRFFAERPEGSVSTLKIQRTQQEDSAVYLCASSPDRLRVESTDTQYFGPGTRLTVL.

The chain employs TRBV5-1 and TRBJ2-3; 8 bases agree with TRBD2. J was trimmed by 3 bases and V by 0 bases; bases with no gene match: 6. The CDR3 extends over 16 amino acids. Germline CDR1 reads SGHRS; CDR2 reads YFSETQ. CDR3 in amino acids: CASSLANTGGTDTQYF. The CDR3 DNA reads TGCGCCAGCAGCTTGGCCAACACGGGAGGGACAGATACGCAGTATTTT.

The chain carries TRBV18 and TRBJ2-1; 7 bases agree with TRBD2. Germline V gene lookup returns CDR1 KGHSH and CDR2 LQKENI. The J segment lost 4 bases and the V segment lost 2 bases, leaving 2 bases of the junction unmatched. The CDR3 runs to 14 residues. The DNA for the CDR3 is TGTGCCAGCTCACCAGCGGGGGAATACAATGAGCAGTTCTTC. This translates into CASSPAGEYNEQFF. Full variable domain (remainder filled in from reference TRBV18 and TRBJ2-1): NAGVMQNPRHLVRRRGQEARLRCSPMKGHSHVYWYRQLPEEGLKFMVYLQKENIIDESGMPKERFSAEFPKEGPSILRIQQVVRGDSAAYFCASSPAGEYNEQFFGPGTRLTVL.

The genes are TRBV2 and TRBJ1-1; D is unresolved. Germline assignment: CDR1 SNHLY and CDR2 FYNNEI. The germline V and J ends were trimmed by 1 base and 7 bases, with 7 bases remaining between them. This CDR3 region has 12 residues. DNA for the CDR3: TGTGCCAGCAGTGAAGAAGCAGGTGAAGCTTTCTTT. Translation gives CASSEEAGEAFF.

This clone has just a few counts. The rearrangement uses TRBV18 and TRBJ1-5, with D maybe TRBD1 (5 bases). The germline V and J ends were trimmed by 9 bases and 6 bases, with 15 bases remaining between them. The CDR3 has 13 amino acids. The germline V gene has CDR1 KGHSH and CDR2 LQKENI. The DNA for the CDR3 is TGTGCCAGTTCAGACAGTTTGGGTCAGCCCCAGCATTTT. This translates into CASSDSLGQPQHF.

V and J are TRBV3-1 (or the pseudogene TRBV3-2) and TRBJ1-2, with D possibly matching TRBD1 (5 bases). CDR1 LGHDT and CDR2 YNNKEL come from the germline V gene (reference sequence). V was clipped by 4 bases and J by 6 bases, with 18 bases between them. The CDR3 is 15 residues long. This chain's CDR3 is CASSLSGGISNGYTF. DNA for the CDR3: TGTGCCAGCAGCCTAAGTGGGGGGATATCTAATGGCTACACCTTC.

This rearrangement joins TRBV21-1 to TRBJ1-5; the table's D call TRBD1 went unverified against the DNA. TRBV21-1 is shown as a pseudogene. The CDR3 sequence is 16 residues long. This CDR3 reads CATFTTGIYSNQPQHF. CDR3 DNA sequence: TGTGCCACCTTTACAACAGGGATTTATAGCAATCAGCCCCAGCATTTT.

CDR3 amino acids: CASSPTAGPGNEQFF. The CDR3 DNA follows: TGTGCCAGCAGCCCTACGGCGGGTCCGGGGAATGAGCAGTTCTTC. The chain is built from TRBV11-2 and TRBJ2-1, with D perhaps TRBD2 (5 bases). Germline V gives CDR1 SGHAT, CDR2 FQNNGV. V lost 5 bases and J 7 bases, leaving 18 bases between the germline ends. This CDR3 region has 15 residues.

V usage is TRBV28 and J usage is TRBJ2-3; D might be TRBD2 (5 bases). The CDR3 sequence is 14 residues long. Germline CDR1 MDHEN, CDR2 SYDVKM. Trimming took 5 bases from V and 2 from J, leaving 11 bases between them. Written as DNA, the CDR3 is TGTGCCAGCAGTCCCGCGGGTTACACAGATACGCAGTATTTT. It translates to CASSPAGYTDTQYF.